The T cell receptor beta chain described here comes from a study of blood T cell repertoires in COVID-19. Study context: Acute and convalescent COVID-19 samples came from the United States, Italy and Spain.

From germline, CDR1 is SEHNR and CDR2 FQNEAQ (reference sequence). The V and J ends lost 5 bases and 10 bases respectively, with 14 bases between them. The CDR3 is made up of 12 amino acids. TCRdb's table, derived via immunoSEQ multiplex PCR, lists solely in-frame clones and lacks some. The sample yields 200,000 to 250,000 clones, 82% seen once. The clonotype comes from a woman aged 60-75 years who had recovered from COVID-19. Sequenced input: PBMCs or T cells enriched from blood (not recorded which). The V gene is TRBV7-9, the J gene TRBJ1-1, with D possibly being TRBD1 (5 bases). The DNA for the CDR3 is TGTGCCAGCAGCCTCACCTCAACAGGAGCTTTCTTT. Protein sequence: CASSLTSTGAFF.